This T cell receptor beta chain originates from a study of T cell repertoires in cytomegalovirus infection. On the study more broadly: In the study, CMV epitopes included recently identified HLA-C-restricted and well-studied HLA-B-restricted ones. It can be stated that public TCR beta signatures indicated CMV infection as well as a matching HLA type. Study conclusions and caveats: Public TCR beta family frequency separated CMV-and-HLA carriers, including in an independent cohort. HLA-C-restricted CMV clonotypes gave the most frequent clonotype in two of eight donors.

TCRdb fed the reads into MiXCR, producing one record per CDR3 protein. The data hold 71,000 or so distinct CDR3 sequences, with 20% to 25% observed a single time. Trimming took 0 bases from V and 6 from J, leaving 8 bases between them. CDR1 is SGHTA and CDR2 is FQGNSA in the germline V gene. This CDR3 has 14 amino acids. This clonotype was seen a few times. Its antigen remains unknown. This clonotype was obtained from a human donor in good health (CMV status not recorded). Some clones in this sample may be carry-over from other donors' samples. Sequenced here: CD8+ T cells from cultured PBMCs, sampled from culture after CMV antigen stimulation. V and J are TRBV7-2 and TRBJ1-4; no firm D call. The CDR3 nucleotides are TGTGCCAGCAGCTTAGCCGGACCCTATGAAAAACTGTTTTTT. Translation: CASSLAGPYEKLFF.